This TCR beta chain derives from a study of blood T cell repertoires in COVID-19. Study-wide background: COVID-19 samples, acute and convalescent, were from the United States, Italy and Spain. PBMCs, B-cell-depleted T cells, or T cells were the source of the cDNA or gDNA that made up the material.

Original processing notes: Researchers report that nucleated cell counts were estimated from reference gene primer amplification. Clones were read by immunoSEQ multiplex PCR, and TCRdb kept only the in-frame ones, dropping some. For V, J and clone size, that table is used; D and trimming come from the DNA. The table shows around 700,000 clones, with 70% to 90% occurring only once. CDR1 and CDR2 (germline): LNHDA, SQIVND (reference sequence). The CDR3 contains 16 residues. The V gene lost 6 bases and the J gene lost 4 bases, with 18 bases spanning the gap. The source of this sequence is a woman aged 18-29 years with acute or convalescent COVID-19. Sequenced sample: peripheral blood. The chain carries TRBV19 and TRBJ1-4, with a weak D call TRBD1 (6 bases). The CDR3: CASRYPSGASNEKLFF. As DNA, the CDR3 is TGTGCCAGTAGATATCCCTCAGGGGCCAGTAATGAAAAACTGTTTTTT.